These 11 T cell receptor beta chains were all obtained from the same sample, sequenced in a study of blood T cell repertoires in COVID-19. Generated by immunoSEQ multiplex PCR, the TCRdb table keeps only in-frame clones and is missing some. Of about 180,000 clones in the sample, approximately 86% are singletons; the top ten hold 15% to 20%. The sample consisted of PBMCs or T cells enriched from blood (not recorded which). Every receptor here comes from a man in his 60s who had recovered from COVID-19.

This chain connects TRBV6-5 to TRBJ2-1, with TRBD1 matching 12 bases. The CDR3 has 16 residues. After removal of 4 bases from V and 8 bases from J, the junction contained 9 bases not matched to a gene. From germline, CDR1 is MNHEY and CDR2 SVGAGI. CDR3 residues: CASSLAGQGAKDEQFF. The CDR3 DNA is TGTGCCAGCAGTTTGGCGGGACAGGGGGCGAAGGATGAGCAGTTCTTC.

This clone was counted once. The chain combines TRBV30 with TRBJ1-1; TRBD1 matches 11 bases. V shed 3 bases and J 5 bases; nucleotides not matched to a gene: 2. The length of the CDR3 is 13 residues. The germline CDR1 and CDR2 sequences are GTSNPN and SVGIG (reference sequence). DNA of the CDR3: TGTGCCTGGAGGGACAGGGGGCAAACTGAAGCTTTCTTT. This codes for CAWRDRGQTEAFF.

This clone was counted only a few times. This chain uses TRBV28 with TRBJ1-6, with D possibly matching TRBD1 (6 bases). CDR1 MDHEN and CDR2 SYDVKM come from the germline V gene. The CDR3 is 16 amino acids. The ends were cut back, 1 base at V and 9 bases at J, with 16 bases in the middle. The chain's CDR3 is CASSLYPDSPPSPLHF. In nucleotides, the CDR3 is TGTGCCAGCAGTTTATACCCGGACAGCCCTCCTTCACCCCTCCACTTT.

To note about this clone: It is unclear where the CDR3 begins or ends on the DNA, so no DNA is shown, and the CDR3 is as TCRdb lists it. Distinct nucleotide sequences in the sample also encode this CDR3. V and J are TRBV20-1 and TRBJ2-5; no check of the table's D call, TRBD2, against the DNA was made. The CDR3 is 19 residues long, counting both termini. Germline V gene data show CDR1 as DFQATT and CDR2 as SNEGSKA (reference sequence). CDR3 amino acids: CSASIRRGGFGAGGETQYF.

The chain links TRBV3-1 (or the pseudogene TRBV3-2) to TRBJ1-1; D is possibly TRBD1 (5 bases). CDR1 LGHDT and CDR2 YNNKEL come from the germline V gene (reference sequence). The CDR3 totals 12 residues. V was clipped by 2 bases and J by 8 bases, with 9 bases between them. The CDR3 nucleotides are TGTGCCAGCAGCCAACTCGACAGAGAAGCTTTCTTT. It codes for CASSQLDREAFF.

This clone showed up just a few times. The rearrangement joins TRBV19 to TRBJ1-1, with D perhaps matching TRBD1 (6 bases). CDR1 is LNHDA, CDR2 SQIVND, per germline (reference sequence). The CDR3 has 14 amino acids. V lost 7 bases, J lost 0 bases, and 12 bases lay in between. CDR3: CASNPTGMNTEAFF. DNA for the CDR3: TGTGCCAGTAACCCGACAGGAATGAACACTGAAGCTTTCTTT. Based on the CDR3 plus reference TRBV19 and TRBJ1-1, the full variable domain is DGGITQSPKYLFRKEGQNVTLSCEQNLNHDAMYWYRQDPGQGLRLIYYSQIVNDFQKGDIAEGYSVSREKKESFPLTVTSAQKNPTAFYLCASNPTGMNTEAFFGQGTRLTVV.

This chain links TRBV15 with TRBJ1-2; D is unresolved. V lost 1 base to trimming and J lost 2 bases, with 17 bases between them. The CDR3 contains 17 residues. Germline V gene data show CDR1 as LNHNV and CDR2 as YYDKDF (reference sequence). The DNA for the CDR3 is TGTGCCACCAGCAGAGGAAGAACGGAGGTCGCCAACTATGGCTACACCTTC. This gives the protein CATSRGRTEVANYGYTF.

The genes are TRBV6-8 and TRBJ2-1; 8 nucleotides match TRBD2. The CDR3 loop spans 17 amino acids. J lost 2 bases, V lost 7 bases, and 13 bases had no gene match. CDR1 is MNHGY, CDR2 SAAAGT, per germline. The CDR3 loop reads CASIGGGPRAPYNEQFF. As DNA, the CDR3 is TGTGCCAGCATAGGCGGGGGGCCCAGAGCGCCCTACAATGAGCAGTTCTTC.

The chain couples TRBV15 to TRBJ1-5; D possibly corresponds to TRBD1 (6 bases). Trimming cost V 5 bases and J 2 bases, with 13 bases left between them. Germline lookup yields CDR1 LNHNV and CDR2 YYDKDF (reference sequence). The CDR3 extends over 15 amino acids. CDR3 amino acids: CATSRRQVRNQPQHF. The CDR3 DNA sequence: TGTGCCACCAGCCGTAGACAGGTTCGCAATCAGCCCCAGCATTTT.

This sequence joins TRBV5-5 and TRBJ2-5, with D uncertain. Looked up from germline, CDR1 is SGHKS and CDR2 is YYEKEE (reference sequence). The CDR3 loop spans 16 amino acids. Deletions cut 1 base from V and 1 base from J, with 14 bases between. The CDR3 DNA follows: TGTGCCAGCAGCTTGTATCCGGCAGGTTCCCAAGAGACCCAGTACTTC. It codes for CASSLYPAGSQETQYF. The full variable domain, its missing parts supplied by reference TRBV5-5 and TRBJ2-5, is DAGVTQSPTHLIKTRGQQVTLRCSPISGHKSVSWYQQVLGQGPQFIFQYYEKEERGRGNFPDRFSARQFPNYSSELNVNALLLGDSALYLCASSLYPAGSQETQYFGPGTRLLVL.

This clone was observed a handful of times. The DNA for the CDR3 is TGTGCCAGCAGCTTAAACAGGGCCCTGAACTCTGGAAACACCATATATTTT. This codes for CASSLNRALNSGNTIYF. The chain joins TRBV7-2 to TRBJ1-3, with D possibly being TRBD1 (6 bases). V was pared by 2 bases and J by 0 bases, with 14 bases between. Germline V gene data show CDR1 as SGHTA and CDR2 as FQGNSA. The CDR3 spans 17 residues.